The T cell receptor (beta chain) under discussion was sequenced for a study of spatial heterogeneity in lung cancer. Study details: Consistent detection of more beta-chain than alpha-chain sequences was observed. Study-level results: Relative to follow-up, resection was when ubiquitous expanded tumor TCRs appeared more in blood.

Time point of the sample: sample taken at primary tumor resection. Samples were obtained from approximately 76 donors, all untreated early-stage non-small cell lung cancer patients. Looked up from germline, CDR1 is MDHEN and CDR2 is SYDVKM. This CDR3 has 15 amino acids. V was shortened by 5 bases and J by 0 bases, with 13 bases between the two germline ends. This clonotype occurred many times. The target antigen is unknown. Carried by each TCR cDNA molecule was a unique molecular identifier. One entry per CDR3 protein results from TCRdb running MiXCR on the 5' RACE reads. Of around 24,000 distinct CDR3 sequences in the sample, 7% were seen once.

The sequences come from PBMCs, collected at surgery. This receptor was identified in a male donor with early-stage non-small cell lung cancer. J is TRBJ2-5 and V is TRBV28; weak D call: TRBD1 (5 bases). In DNA, the CDR3 is TGTGCCAGCAGTACGGTGGGGCGAAACCAAGAGACCCAGTACTTC. This sequence encodes CASSTVGRNQETQYF.